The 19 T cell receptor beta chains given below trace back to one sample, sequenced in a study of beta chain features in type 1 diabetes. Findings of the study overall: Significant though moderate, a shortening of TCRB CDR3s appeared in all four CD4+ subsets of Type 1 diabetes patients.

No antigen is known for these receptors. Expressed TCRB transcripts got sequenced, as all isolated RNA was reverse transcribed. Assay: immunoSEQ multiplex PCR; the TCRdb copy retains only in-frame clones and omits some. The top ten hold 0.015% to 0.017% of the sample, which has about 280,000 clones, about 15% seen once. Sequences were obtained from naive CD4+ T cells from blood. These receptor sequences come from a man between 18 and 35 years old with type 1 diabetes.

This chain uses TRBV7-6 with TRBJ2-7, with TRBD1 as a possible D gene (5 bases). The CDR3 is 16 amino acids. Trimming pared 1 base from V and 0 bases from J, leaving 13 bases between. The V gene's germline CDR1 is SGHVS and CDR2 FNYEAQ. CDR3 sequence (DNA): TGTGCCAGCAGCTTAGTCGCAGGGTCTAGCTCCTACGAGCAGTACTTC. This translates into CASSLVAGSSSYEQYF.

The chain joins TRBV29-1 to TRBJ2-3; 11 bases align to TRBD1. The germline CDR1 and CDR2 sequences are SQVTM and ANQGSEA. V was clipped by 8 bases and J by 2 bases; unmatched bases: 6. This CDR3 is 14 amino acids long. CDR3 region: CSSGQGDPTDTQYF. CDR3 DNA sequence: TGCAGCTCGGGACAGGGGGACCCCACAGATACGCAGTATTTT.

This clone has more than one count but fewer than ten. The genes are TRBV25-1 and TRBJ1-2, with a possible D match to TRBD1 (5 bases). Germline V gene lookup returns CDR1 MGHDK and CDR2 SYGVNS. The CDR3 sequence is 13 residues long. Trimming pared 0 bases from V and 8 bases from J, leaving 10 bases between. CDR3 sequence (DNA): TGTGCCAGCAGTGAATATCAGGGAGGGGGCTACACCTTC. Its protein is CASSEYQGGGYTF.

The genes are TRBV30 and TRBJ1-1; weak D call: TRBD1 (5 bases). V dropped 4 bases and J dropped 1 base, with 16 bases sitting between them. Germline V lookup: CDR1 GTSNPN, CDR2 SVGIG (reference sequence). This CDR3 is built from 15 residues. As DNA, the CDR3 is TGTGCCTGGAAAGGGGATGCGGTTGGGAACACTGAAGCTTTCTTT. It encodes CAWKGDAVGNTEAFF.

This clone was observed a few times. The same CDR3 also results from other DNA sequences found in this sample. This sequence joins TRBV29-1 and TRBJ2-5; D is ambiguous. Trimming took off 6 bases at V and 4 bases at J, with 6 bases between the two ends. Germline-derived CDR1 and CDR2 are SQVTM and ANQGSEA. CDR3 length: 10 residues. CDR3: CSVERETQYF. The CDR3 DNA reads TGCAGCGTGGAACGAGAGACCCAGTACTTC. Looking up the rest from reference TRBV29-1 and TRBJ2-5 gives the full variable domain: SAVISQKPSRDICQRGTSLTIQCQVDSQVTMMFWYRQQPGQSLTLIATANQGSEATYESGFVIDKFPISRPNLTFSTLTVSNMSPEDSSIYLCSVERETQYFGPGTRLLVL.

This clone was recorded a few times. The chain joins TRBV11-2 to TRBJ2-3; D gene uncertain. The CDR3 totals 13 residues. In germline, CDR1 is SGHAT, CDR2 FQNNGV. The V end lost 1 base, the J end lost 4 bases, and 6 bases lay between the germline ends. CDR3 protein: CASSLGRSDTQYF. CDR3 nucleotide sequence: TGTGCCAGCAGCTTAGGGCGGTCAGATACGCAGTATTTT.

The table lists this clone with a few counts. CDR3 in amino acids: CASSLVSDGYGYTF. Here the CDR3 DNA reads TGTGCCAGCAGCTTAGTAAGCGACGGCTATGGCTACACCTTC. The genes are TRBV7-9 and TRBJ1-2; no clear D gene. Germline V gene lookup returns CDR1 SEHNR and CDR2 FQNEAQ (reference sequence). The V end lost 1 base, the J end lost 4 bases, and 10 bases lay between the germline ends. The CDR3 length is 14 residues.

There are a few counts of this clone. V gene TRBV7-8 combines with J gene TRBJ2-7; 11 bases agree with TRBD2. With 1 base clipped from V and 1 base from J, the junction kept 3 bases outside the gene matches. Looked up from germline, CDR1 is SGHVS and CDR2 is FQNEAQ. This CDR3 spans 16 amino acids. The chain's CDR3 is CASSLGLAGSSYEQYF. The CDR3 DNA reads TGTGCCAGCAGCTTAGGACTAGCGGGAAGTTCCTACGAGCAGTACTTC.

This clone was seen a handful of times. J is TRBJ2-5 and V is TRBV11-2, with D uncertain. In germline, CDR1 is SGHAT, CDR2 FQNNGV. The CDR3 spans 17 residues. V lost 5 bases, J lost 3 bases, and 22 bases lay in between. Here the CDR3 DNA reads TGTGCCAGCAGCCCGATGGGCAGCTACCCCGGCAAAGAGACCCAGTACTTC. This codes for CASSPMGSYPGKETQYF.

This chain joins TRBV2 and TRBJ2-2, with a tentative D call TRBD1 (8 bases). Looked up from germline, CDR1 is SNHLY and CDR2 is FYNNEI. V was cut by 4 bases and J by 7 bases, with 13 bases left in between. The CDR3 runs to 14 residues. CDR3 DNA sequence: TGTGCCAGCAGTGGGACAGGGAGGGACGGGGAGCTGTTTTTT. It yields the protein CASSGTGRDGELFF.

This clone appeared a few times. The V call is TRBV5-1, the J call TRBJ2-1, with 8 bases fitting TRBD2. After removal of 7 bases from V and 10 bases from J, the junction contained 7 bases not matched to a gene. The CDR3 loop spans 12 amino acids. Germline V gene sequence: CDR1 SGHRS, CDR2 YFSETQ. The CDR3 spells CASSGGASEQFF. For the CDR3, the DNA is TGCGCCAGCTCCGGGGGGGCCTCCGAGCAGTTCTTC.

The CDR3 loop is CASSPQDRVSSFF. The CDR3, as DNA: TGTGCCAGCTCACCTCAGGACAGGGTATCTTCTTTCTTT. The chain links TRBV18 to TRBJ1-1; TRBD1 matches at 8 bases. The V and J ends lost 3 bases and 12 bases, in that order; junction bases with no gene match: 9. CDR3 length: 13 residues. The V gene's germline CDR1 is KGHSH and CDR2 LQKENI.

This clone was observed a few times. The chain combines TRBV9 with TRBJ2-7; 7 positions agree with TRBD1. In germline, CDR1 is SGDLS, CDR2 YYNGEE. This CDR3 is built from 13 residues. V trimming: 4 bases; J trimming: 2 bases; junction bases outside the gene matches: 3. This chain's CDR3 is CASSQGVTYEQYF. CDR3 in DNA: TGTGCCAGCAGCCAGGGGGTAACCTACGAGCAGTACTTC.

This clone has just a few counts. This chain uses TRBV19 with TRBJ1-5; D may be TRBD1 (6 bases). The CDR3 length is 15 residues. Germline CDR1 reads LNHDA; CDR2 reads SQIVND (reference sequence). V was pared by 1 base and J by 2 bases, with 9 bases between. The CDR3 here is CASSIGGLGNQPQHF. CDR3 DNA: TGTGCCAGTAGTATAGGGGGGCTGGGCAATCAGCCCCAGCATTTT.

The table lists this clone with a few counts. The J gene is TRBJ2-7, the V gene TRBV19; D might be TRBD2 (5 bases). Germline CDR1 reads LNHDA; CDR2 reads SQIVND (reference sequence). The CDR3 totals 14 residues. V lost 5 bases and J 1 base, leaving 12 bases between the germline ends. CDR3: CASSPTLVSYEQYF. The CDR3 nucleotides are TGTGCCAGTAGTCCTACACTAGTTTCCTACGAGCAGTACTTC. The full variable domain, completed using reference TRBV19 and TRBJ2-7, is DGGITQSPKYLFRKEGQNVTLSCEQNLNHDAMYWYRQDPGQGLRLIYYSQIVNDFQKGDIAEGYSVSREKKESFPLTVTSAQKNPTAFYLCASSPTLVSYEQYFGPGTRLTVT.

The chain's CDR3 is CASTSGFSETQYF. The CDR3 coding sequence is TGTGCCAGCACTTCCGGGTTCTCAGAGACCCAGTACTTC. V is TRBV2 and J is TRBJ2-5; no clear D. Trimming took off 7 bases at V and 4 bases at J, with 13 bases between the two ends. This CDR3 is 13 amino acids long. The germline CDR1 and CDR2 sequences are SNHLY and FYNNEI.

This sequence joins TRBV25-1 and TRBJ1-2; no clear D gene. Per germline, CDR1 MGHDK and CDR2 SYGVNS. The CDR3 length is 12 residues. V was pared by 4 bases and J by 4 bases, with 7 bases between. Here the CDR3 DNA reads TGTGCCAGCAGTGGGGCATCCTATGGCTACACCTTC. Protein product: CASSGASYGYTF.

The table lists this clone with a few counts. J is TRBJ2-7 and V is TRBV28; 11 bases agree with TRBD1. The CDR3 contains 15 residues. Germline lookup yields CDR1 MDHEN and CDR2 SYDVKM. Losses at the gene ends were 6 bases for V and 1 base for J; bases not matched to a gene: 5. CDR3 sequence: CASSPGTGGSYEQYF. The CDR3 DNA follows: TGTGCCAGCAGCCCCGGGACAGGGGGTTCCTACGAGCAGTACTTC.

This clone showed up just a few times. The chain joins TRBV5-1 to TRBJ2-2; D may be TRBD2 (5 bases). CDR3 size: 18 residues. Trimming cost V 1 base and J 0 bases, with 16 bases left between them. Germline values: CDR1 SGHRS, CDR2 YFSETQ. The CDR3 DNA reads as TGCGCCAGCAGCTTGATAGCGTGGGCAGGAGCGAACACCGGGGAGCTGTTTTTT. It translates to CASSLIAWAGANTGELFF. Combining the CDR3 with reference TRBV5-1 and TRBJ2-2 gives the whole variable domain KAGVTQTPRYLIKTRGQQVTLSCSPISGHRSVSWYQQTPGQGLQFLFEYFSETQRNKGNFPGRFSGRQFSNSRSEMNVSTLELGDSALYLCASSLIAWAGANTGELFFGEGSRLTVL.